The present entry profiles one T cell receptor beta chain with its context. Which antigen it targets is not known. Base-call qualities are not available, and no considerably larger clone is one nucleotide away. V and J are truncated by 4 bases and 6 bases respectively, leaving an intervening sequence of 10 bases. CDR1 and CDR2 were assigned from the germline V gene as SGDLS and YYNGEE. CDR3 length: 13 amino acids, cysteine to phenylalanine. Just the 39-base CDR3 DNA is kept, in frame starting at base 1. This specimen's time point label, per the study, means: about 28 days (+/-7) after the second vaccine dose. Because spike-specific TCR depth and breadth did not differ between the two schedules, AZD1222 recipients who got a second dose at roughly 4 weeks were pooled with those who got a second dose at roughly 12 weeks. The vaccinee samples were drawn from two UK trials, COV001 and COV002, one of which was a single-blind randomized controlled phase 2/3 trial testing AZD1222 (ChAdOx1 nCoV-19) in healthy adults. For TCRbeta chain sequencing, PBMC samples were collected from trial participants at day 0 and at day 28 after the second dose.

The data were taken from a study of T cell responses to AZD1222 COVID-19 vaccine (dated by TCRdb to the early 2020s). About the full investigation: A total of 233 trial participants underwent TCR sequencing, of whom around 210 had received two doses of AZD1222 and about 25 had received two doses of the MenACWY control vaccine. Trial participants were enrolled by age into subgroups of 18-55, 56-69 and 70-plus years, and approximately 150, 30 and 60 TCR-sequenced participants, respectively, were included in these subgroups.

General study outcomes and caveats: Conclusions about previously exposed vaccinees were limited because only six AZD1222 recipients were SARS-CoV-2 seropositive at baseline. CD4 TCRs associated with the vaccine covered the entire spike protein, and the dominant responses were in regions 160-218 and 743-854. Epitopes outside the regions mutated in the B.1.351 and B.1.1.7 variants were reportedly recognized by nearly half of the unique spike-specific TCRs. The 56-69-year group was small, and its depth increase did not reach significance, likely because of low power. Participants were mostly white British, with more females than males. The authors suggested clonal diversity may have been underestimated. After two AZD1222 doses, spike-specific TCR breadth and depth were significantly higher than at day 0 and than in MenACWY recipients. No day 14 peak-response samples were available, so repertoires were characterized only after the peak T cell response.

The CDR3 regions of human TCRbeta chains were analyzed by immunosequencing. Concerning the study's data processing: Repertoire TCRs were checked for matches against a reference library of SARS-CoV-2-specific TCRs that had been generated using the MIRA antigen-specificity platform. Breadth was defined as the fraction of unique TCRs that were SARS-CoV-2-associated, and depth was defined as the fraction of total T cells that were SARS-CoV-2-associated. Each spike-specific TCR was assigned to its reactive spike region and to a CD4 or CD8 class using the MIRA data. Log10-transformed breadth and depth values were compared by one-way ANOVA with Sidak's multiple comparisons tests. TCRdb holds this immuneACCESS table with in-frame rearrangements only. Some clones are missing; in checked studies, unresolved V genes explain under half, and the rest has no known cause. The V and J calls and the clone size are those of that table, but D and trimming were determined from the DNA. The sample table holds about 120,000 clones, of which approximately 90% were seen once. Of the sample, around 7.1% falls within the top ten clones.

The TCR comes from an adult who received the AZD1222 COVID-19 vaccine. The material was peripheral blood, obtained 28 days after the second AZD1222 dose. The sequence links TRBV9 to TRBJ2-2, with no confidently assigned D gene. The base sequence is TGTGCCAGCAGCCCCCCTCTGTCCGGGGAGCTGTTTTTT. Its protein reads: CASSPPLSGELFF.